This T cell receptor beta chain was identified during a study of T cells after posttransplantation cyclophosphamide. Overall study results and limits: TRB clonality was highly associated with recipient CMV seropositivity and reactivation.

As to this clone: What it binds is not known.

Germline values: CDR1 SGHTA, CDR2 FQGNSA. This CDR3 contains 15 residues. Trimming took 1 base from V and 3 from J, leaving 13 bases between them. Some clones are missing from TCRdb's copy, which holds only in-frame ones; the method was immunoSEQ multiplex PCR. The sample includes roughly 18,000 clones, over 65% of them seen just once. The clonotype comes from a man aged 30 to 45 in good health and a related stem cell transplant donor. This chain links TRBV7-2 with TRBJ2-7; the D gene is possibly TRBD1 (6 bases). Specimen: memory CD4+ T cells sorted from blood. Here the CDR3 DNA reads TGTGCCAGCAGCTTAGTAATGGGGGCGGGCTACGAGCAGTACTTC. Its translation is CASSLVMGAGYEQYF.